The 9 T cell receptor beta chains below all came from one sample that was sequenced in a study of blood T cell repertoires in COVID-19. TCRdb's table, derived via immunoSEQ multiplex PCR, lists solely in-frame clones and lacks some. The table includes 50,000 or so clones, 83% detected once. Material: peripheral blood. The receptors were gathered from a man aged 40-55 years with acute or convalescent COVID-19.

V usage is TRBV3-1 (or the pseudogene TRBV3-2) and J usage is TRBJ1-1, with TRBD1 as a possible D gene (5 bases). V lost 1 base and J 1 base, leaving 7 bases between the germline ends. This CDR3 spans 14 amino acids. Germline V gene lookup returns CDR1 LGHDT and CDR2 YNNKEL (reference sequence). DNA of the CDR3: TGTGCCAGCAGCCAAGGACAGTGGAACACTGAAGCTTTCTTT. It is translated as CASSQGQWNTEAFF.

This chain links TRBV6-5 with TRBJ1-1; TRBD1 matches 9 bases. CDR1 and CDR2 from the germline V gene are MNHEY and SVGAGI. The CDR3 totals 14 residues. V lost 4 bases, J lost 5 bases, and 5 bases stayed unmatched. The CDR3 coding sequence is TGTGCCAGCAGTTGGGACAGGGTGCGGACTGAAGCTTTCTTT. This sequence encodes CASSWDRVRTEAFF.

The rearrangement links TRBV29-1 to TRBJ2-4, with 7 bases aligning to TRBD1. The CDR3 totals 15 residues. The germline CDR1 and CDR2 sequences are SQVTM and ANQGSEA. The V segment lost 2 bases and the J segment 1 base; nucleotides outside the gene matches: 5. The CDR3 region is CSVEPQQGAKNIQYF. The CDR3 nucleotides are TGCAGCGTTGAACCCCAACAGGGGGCCAAAAACATTCAGTACTTC.

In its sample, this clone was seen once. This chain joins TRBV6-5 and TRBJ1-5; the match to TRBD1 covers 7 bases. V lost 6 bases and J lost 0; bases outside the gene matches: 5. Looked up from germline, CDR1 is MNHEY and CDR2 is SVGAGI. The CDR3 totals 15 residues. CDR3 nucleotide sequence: TGTGCCAGCAGGGCGACAGGGACTAGCAATCAGCCCCAGCATTTT. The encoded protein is CASRATGTSNQPQHF.

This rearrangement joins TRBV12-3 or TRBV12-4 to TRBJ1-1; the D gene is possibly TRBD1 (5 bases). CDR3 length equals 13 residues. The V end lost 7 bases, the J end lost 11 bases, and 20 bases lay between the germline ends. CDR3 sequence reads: CASTLRQGKLAFF. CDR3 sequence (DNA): TGTGCCAGCACCCTGAGGCAGGGAAAGCTGGCTTTCTTT.

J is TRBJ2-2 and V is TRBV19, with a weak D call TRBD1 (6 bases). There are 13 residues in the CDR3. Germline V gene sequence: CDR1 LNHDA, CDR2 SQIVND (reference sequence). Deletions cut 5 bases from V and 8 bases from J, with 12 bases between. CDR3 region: CASSPEQGGELFF. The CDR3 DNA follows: TGTGCCAGTAGTCCAGAACAGGGAGGGGAGCTGTTTTTT.

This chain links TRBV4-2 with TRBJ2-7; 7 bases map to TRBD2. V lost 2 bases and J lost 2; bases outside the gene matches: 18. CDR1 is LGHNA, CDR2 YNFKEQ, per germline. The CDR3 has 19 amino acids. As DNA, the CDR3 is TGTGCCAGCAGCCAATTGCGGGGCCAGGCTGGACTAGGGGCCTACGAGCAGTACTTC. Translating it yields CASSQLRGQAGLGAYEQYF.

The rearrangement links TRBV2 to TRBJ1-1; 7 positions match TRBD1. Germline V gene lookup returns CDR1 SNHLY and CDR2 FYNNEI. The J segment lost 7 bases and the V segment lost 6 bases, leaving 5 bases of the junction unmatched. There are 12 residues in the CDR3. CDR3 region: CASSDHRGEAFF. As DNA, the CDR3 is TGTGCCAGCAGCGATCACAGGGGTGAAGCTTTCTTT.

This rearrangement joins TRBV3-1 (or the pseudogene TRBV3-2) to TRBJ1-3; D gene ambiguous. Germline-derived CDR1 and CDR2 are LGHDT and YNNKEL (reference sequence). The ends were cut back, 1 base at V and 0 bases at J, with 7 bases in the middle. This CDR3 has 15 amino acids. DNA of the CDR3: TGTGCCAGCAGCCAAGTCCGGTCCTCTGGAAACACCATATATTTT. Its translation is CASSQVRSSGNTIYF.